The sample holds one count of the clone carrying this T cell receptor (beta chain). Its target is not known. These data belong to a study of cytomegalovirus exposure and HLA in healthy donors. About the study: Early release data held 75 million to 100 million unique TCRs from HLA-typed donors.

General study findings and limits: As immune exposure information, only CMV serostatus was available.

The PCR was carried out with 60 Vbeta primers and 13 Jbeta primers. The table came from immunoSEQ multiplex PCR; TCRdb's copy has only in-frame clones and leaves some out. This sample has approximately 120,000 clones, with roughly 80% found just once. The V gene end was trimmed by 5 bases and the J gene end by 3 bases; junction bases not matched to a gene: 7. There are 15 residues in the CDR3. From germline, CDR1 is MDHEN and CDR2 SYDVKM. V usage is TRBV28 and J usage is TRBJ2-7; 10 bases agree with TRBD1. The TCR sequence derives from a man aged 50 to 59 in good health and CMV-seronegative. Source material: PBMCs. The CDR3 is CASSMPGQGYYEQYF. Written as DNA, the CDR3 is TGTGCCAGCAGTATGCCGGGACAGGGGTACTACGAGCAGTACTTC.